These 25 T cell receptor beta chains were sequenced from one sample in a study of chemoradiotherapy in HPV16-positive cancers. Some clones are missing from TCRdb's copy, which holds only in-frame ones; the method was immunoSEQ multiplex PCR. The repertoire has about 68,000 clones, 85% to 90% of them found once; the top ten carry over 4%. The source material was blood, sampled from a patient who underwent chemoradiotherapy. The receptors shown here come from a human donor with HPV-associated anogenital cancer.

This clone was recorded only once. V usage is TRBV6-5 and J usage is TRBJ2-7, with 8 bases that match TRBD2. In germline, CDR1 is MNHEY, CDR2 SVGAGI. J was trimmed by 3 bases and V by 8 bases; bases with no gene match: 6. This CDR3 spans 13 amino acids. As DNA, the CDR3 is TGTGCCAGCGGCGGGGGGCCCGACTACGAGCAGTACTTC. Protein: CASGGGPDYEQYF.

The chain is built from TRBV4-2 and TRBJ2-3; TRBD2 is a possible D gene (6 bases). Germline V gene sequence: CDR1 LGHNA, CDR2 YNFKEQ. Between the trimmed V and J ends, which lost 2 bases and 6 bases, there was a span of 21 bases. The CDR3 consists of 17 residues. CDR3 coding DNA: TGTGCCAGCAGCCAACCTCTAGCGTCAGGTTATATTGATACGCAGTATTTT. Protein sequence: CASSQPLASGYIDTQYF.

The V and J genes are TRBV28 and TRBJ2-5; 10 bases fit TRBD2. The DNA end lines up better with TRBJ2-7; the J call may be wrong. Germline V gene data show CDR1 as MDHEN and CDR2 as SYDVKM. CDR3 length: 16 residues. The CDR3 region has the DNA TGTGCCAGCAGTTTATCGCTAGCGGGAGTGTCCTACGAGCAGTACTTC. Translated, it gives CASSLSLAGVSYEQYF.

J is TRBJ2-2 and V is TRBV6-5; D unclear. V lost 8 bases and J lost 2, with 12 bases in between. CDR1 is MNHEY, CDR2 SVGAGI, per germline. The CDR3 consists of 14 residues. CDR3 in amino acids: CASVAGPNTGELFF. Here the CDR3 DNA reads TGTGCCAGCGTGGCAGGCCCAAACACCGGGGAGCTGTTTTTT.

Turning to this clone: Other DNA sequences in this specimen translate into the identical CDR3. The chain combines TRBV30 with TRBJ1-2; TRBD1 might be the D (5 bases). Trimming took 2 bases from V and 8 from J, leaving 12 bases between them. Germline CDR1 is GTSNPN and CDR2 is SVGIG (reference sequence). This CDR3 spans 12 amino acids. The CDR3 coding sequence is TGTGCCTGGAGTCGACAGAGTGGCGGCTACACCTTC. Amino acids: CAWSRQSGGYTF.

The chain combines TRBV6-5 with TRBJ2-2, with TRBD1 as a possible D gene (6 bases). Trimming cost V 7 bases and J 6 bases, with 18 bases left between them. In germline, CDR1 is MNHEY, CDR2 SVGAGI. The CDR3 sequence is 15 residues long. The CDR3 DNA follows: TGTGCCAGCAAACCCAGGGGTCCATTAGCCGGGGAGCTGTTTTTT. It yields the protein CASKPRGPLAGELFF.

The CDR3 DNA sequence: TGTGCCAGCAGTACCTTGGGAGGAACTGAAGCTTTCTTT. Its protein is CASSTLGGTEAFF. V usage is TRBV28 and J usage is TRBJ1-1, with D unclear. The CDR3 is 13 amino acids. The V end was cut by 5 bases, the J end by 5 bases, with 12 bases between. Germline lookup yields CDR1 MDHEN and CDR2 SYDVKM. Full variable domain (missing parts from reference TRBV28 and TRBJ1-1): DVKVTQSSRYLVKRTGEKVFLECVQDMDHENMFWYRQDPGLGLRLIYFSYDVKMKEKGDIPEGYSVSREKKERFSLILESASTNQTSMYLCASSTLGGTEAFFGQGTRLTVV.

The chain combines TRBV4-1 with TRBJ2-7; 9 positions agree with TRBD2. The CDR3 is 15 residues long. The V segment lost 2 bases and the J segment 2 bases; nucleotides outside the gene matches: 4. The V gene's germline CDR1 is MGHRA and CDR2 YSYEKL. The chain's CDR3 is CASSQMAGGPYEQYF. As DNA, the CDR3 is TGCGCCAGCAGCCAAATGGCGGGAGGGCCCTACGAGCAGTACTTC.

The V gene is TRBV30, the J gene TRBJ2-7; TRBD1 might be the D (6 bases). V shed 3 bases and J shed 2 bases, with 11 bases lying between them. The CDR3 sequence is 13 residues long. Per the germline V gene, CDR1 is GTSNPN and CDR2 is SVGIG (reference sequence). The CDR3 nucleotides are TGTGCCTGGAGCCGGACAGTTCCCTACGAGCAGTACTTC. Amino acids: CAWSRTVPYEQYF.

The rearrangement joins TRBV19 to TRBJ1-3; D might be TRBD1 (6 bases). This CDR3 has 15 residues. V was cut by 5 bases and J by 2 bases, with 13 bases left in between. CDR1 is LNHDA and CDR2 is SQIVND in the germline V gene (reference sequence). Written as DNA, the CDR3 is TGTGCCAGTAGTGCCTCGGGGGCTACTGGAAACACCATATATTTT. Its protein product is CASSASGATGNTIYF.

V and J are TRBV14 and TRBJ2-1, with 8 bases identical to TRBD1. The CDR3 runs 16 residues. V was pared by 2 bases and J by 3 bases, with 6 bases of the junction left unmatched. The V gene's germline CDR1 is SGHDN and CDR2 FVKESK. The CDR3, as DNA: TGTGCCAGCAGCCAAAAACAGGGGGAAGTCTACAATGAGCAGTTCTTC. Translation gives CASSQKQGEVYNEQFF.

This CDR3 reads CSVGPGLNTEAFF. CDR3 coding DNA: TGCAGCGTTGGCCCGGGGTTGAACACTGAAGCTTTCTTT. The chain couples TRBV29-1 to TRBJ1-1; D is ambiguous. The CDR3 covers 13 residues. V gave up 4 bases and J gave up 0 bases, with 9 bases separating them. The germline V gene encodes CDR1 SQVTM and CDR2 ANQGSEA.

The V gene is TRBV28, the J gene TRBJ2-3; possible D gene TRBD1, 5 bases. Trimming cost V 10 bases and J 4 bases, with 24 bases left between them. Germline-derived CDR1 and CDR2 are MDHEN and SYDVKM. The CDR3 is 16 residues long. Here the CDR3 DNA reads TGTGCCATCGACATGGGAAGGGGCTCCAGAGCAGATACGCAGTATTTT. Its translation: CAIDMGRGSRADTQYF.

The DNA of the CDR3 is TGTGCCAGCAGTGTGGGTAGCTTCACAGATACGCAGTATTTT. Protein product: CASSVGSFTDTQYF. V gene TRBV6-4 combines with J gene TRBJ2-3, with D unresolved. V was pared by 4 bases and J by 2 bases, with 10 bases between. This CDR3 spans 14 amino acids. The germline V gene encodes CDR1 MRHNA and CDR2 SNTAGT.

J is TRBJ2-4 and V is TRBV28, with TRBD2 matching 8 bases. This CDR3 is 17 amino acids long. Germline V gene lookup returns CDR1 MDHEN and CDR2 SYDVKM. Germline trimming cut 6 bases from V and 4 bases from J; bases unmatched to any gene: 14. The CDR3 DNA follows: TGTGCCAGCAGATATGATACCGGGACTAGAGTTAAAAACATTCAGTACTTC. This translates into CASRYDTGTRVKNIQYF.

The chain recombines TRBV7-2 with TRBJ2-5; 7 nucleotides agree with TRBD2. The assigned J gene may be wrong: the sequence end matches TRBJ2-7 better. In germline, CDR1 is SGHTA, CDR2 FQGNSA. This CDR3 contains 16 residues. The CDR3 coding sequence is TGTGCCAGCAGCTTAGGGCCTAGCGGTCTCACCTACGAGCAGTACTTC. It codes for CASSLGPSGLTYEQYF.

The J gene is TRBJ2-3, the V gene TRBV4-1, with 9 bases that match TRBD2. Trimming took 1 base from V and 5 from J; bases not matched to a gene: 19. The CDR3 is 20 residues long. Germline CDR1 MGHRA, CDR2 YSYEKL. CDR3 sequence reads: CASSQASRFERGAGGDTQYF. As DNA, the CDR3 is TGCGCCAGCAGCCAAGCTTCGAGATTTGAGCGGGGGGCCGGGGGAGATACGCAGTATTTT.

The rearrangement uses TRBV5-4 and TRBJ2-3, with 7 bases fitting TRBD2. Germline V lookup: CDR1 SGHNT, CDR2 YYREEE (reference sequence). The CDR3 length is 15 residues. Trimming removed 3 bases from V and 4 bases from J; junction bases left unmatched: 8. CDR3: CASSSWGGLADTQYF. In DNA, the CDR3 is TGTGCCAGCAGCTCTTGGGGGGGGTTGGCAGATACGCAGTATTTT.

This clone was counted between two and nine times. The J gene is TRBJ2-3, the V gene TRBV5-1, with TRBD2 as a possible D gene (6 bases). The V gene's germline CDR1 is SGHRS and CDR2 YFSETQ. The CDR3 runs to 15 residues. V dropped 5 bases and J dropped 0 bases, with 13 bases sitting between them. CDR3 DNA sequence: TGCGCCAGCAGTTTTGCGGGAATGAGCACAGATACGCAGTATTTT. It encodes CASSFAGMSTDTQYF.

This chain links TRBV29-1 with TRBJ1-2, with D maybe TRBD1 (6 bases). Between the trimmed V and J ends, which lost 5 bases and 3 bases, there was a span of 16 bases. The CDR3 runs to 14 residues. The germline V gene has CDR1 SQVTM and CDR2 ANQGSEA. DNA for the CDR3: TGCAGCGTTCGAGGGGTACAGGGTGACTATGGCTACACCTTC. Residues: CSVRGVQGDYGYTF.

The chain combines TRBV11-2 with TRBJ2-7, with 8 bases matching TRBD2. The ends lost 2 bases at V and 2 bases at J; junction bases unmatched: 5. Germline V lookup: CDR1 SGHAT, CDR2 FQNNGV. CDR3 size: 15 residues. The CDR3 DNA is TGTGCCAGCAGCTTACTAACGGGGGGGACCTACGAGCAGTACTTC. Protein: CASSLLTGGTYEQYF.

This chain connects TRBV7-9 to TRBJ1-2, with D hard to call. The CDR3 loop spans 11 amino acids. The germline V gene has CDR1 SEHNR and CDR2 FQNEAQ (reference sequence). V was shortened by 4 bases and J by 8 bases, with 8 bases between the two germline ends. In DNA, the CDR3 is TGTGCCAGCAGCTCTGTCGGCGGCTACACCTTC. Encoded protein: CASSSVGGYTF.

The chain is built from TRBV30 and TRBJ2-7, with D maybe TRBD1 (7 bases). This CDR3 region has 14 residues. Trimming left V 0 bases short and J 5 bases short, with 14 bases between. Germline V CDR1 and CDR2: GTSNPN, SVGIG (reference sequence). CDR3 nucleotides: TGTGCCTGGAGTGTACTTCAGGGGGGCCACGAGCAGTACTTC. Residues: CAWSVLQGGHEQYF. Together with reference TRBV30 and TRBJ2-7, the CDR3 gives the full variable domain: SQTIHQWPATLVQPVGSPLSLECTVEGTSNPNLYWYRQAAGRGLQLLFYSVGIGQISSEVPQNLSASRPQDRQFILSSKKLLLSDSGFYLCAWSVLQGGHEQYFGPGTRLTVT.

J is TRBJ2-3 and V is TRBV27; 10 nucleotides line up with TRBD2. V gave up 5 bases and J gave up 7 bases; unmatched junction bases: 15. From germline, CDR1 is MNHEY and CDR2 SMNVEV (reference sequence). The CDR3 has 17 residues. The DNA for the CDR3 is TGTGCCAGCAGTCCCCCCAGAGCGGGAGGGCCTTTAAATACGCAGTATTTT. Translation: CASSPPRAGGPLNTQYF.

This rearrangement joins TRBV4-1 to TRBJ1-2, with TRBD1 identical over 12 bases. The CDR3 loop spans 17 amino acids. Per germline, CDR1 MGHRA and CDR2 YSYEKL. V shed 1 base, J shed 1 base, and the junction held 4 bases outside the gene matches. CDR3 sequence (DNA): TGCGCCAGCAGCCAAGTGGGACAGGGGGCGTATAACTATGGCTACACCTTC. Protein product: CASSQVGQGAYNYGYTF.